This T cell receptor (beta chain) was captured in a study of shared clonotypes between healthy human individuals. The V gene lost 5 bases and the J gene lost 7 bases, with 12 bases spanning the gap. There are 13 residues in the CDR3. The V gene's germline CDR1 is SEHNR and CDR2 FQNEAQ (reference sequence). Across several immunoSEQ plates, the genomic DNA of each subset was split evenly. The data were produced by immunoSEQ multiplex PCR, yet TCRdb's version contains in-frame clones alone and is incomplete. Here the sample spans tens of thousands of clones, roughly two thirds being singletons. This clone was recorded at least ten times.

The source material was memory CD8+ T cells sorted from blood. As to subset: CD45RO+ cells pooled with CCR7-negative TemRA cells. This receptor was identified in a man aged 30 to 39 in good health. This rearrangement joins TRBV7-9 to TRBJ2-1; D gene unclear. The CDR3 nucleotides are TGTGCCAGCAGCCCCCTCAACACGAATGAGCAGTTCTTC. Amino acids: CASSPLNTNEQFF.